This T cell receptor beta chain came from a study of a mutant IDH1 vaccine in newly diagnosed glioma. Whole-study context: Radiotherapy alone preceded vaccination by 4-6 weeks; alternatively, vaccination started with temozolomide cycles. Sex distribution of treated patients was approximately 62% male and roughly 38% female; mean age was around 40 years. Study-wide results and caveats: Among all patients, vaccine-induced immune responses occurred in around 93%.

The repertoire was sequenced with immunoSEQ multiplex PCR; TCRdb's copy has only in-frame clones and lacks some. Of 35,000 to 45,000 clones listed, around 81% are singletons. The germline CDR1 and CDR2 sequences are SGHDT and YYEEEE. The CDR3 covers 15 residues. V lost 4 bases, J lost 8 bases, and 16 bases lay in between. Time point described: week 5, during vaccination. All doses held 300 ug of mutant IDH1 20-mer peptide, with topical imiquimod. Donors had new IDH1-mutant astrocytomas of WHO grade 3 or 4 (ATRX-lost). This clone was seen once. What it binds is unknown. The TCR was taken from a man between 45 and 60 years old with glioma. Sequencing was performed on PBMCs, taken from a glioma patient whose treatment included an IDH1 peptide vaccine. V gene TRBV5-6 combines with J gene TRBJ1-6; a weak D match, TRBD1 (6 bases). This chain's CDR3 is CASSQRGGGDSPLHF. The DNA for the CDR3 is TGTGCCAGCAGCCAGCGGGGGGGCGGGGATTCACCCCTCCACTTT.